This T cell receptor (beta chain) was observed in a study of graft-versus-host responses after intestinal transplantation. Study as a whole: Tacrolimus and steroids were given for two to four years to all recipients after anti-thymocyte globulin induction.

To note about this clone: The antigen is undetermined.

Profiling relied on immunoSEQ multiplex PCR, and the TCRdb table lists in-frame clones only, not all of them. The sample lists over 85,000 clones; 80% to 95% were seen once. The material sequenced was unstimulated CD8+ T cells sorted from spleen or lymph node cells, taken before intestinal transplant. The sequence was obtained from a human donor who received an intestinal transplant.

CDR3 sequence reads: CASSFSGERSYNEQFF. DNA of the CDR3: TGCGCCAGCAGCTTTTCAGGGGAGAGGTCCTACAATGAGCAGTTCTTC. The V call is TRBV5-1, the J call TRBJ2-1; D is perhaps TRBD1 (6 bases). Germline loops: CDR1 SGHRS, CDR2 YFSETQ. The CDR3 is 16 residues long. Trimming removed 2 bases from V and 1 base from J, with 13 bases in between.